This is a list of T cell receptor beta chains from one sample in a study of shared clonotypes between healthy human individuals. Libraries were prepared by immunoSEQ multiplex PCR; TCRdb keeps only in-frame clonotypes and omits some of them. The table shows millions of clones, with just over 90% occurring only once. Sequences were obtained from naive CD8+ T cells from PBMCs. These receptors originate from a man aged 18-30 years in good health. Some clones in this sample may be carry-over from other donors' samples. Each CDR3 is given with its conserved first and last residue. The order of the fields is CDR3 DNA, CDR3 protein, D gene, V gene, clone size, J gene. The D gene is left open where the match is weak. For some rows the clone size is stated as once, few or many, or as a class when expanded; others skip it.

TGTGCCAGCAGCTCAGGGGGTTGGAGCACCATATATTTT CASSSGGWSTIYF TRBD1 TRBV7-8 NA TRBJ1-3
TGTGCCAGTAGTACCCAACGACAGGGGTATCAGCCCCAGCATTTT CASSTQRQGYQPQHF TRBD1 TRBV19 NA TRBJ1-5
TGTGCCAGCAGCCTAGGCGTAGGGTTCGAAGAGACCCAGTACTTC CASSLGVGFEETQYF NA TRBV7-9 NA TRBJ2-5
TGTGCCAGCAGCGTAATGCCGACGGTTACCTACGAGCAGTACTTC CASSVMPTVTYEQYF NA TRBV9 once TRBJ2-7
TGTGCCAGCAGTCCGAACAATTTCCTAGCGGGAGTCGGGGAGCTGTTTTTT CASSPNNFLAGVGELFF TRBD2 TRBV11-2 NA TRBJ2-2
TGTGCCAGCAGCTCGCGGACTAGCGGGAGCCCTTCCTACGAGCAGTACTTC CASSSRTSGSPSYEQYF TRBD2 TRBV13 NA TRBJ2-7
TGCGCCAGCAGCCAAGTGCAGGCTAATGAGCAGTTCTTC CASSQVQANEQFF NA TRBV4-1 NA TRBJ2-1
TGTGCCAGCAGTCCACTGTCGGACTACGAGCAGTACTTC CASSPLSDYEQYF NA TRBV28 NA TRBJ2-7
TGTGCCTGGAGTCTGTCGGGAACCGGGGAGCTGTTTTTT CAWSLSGTGELFF NA TRBV30 NA TRBJ2-2
TGCGCCAGCAGCCAAGAAACGGCTAACTATGGCTACACCTTC CASSQETANYGYTF NA TRBV4-1 NA TRBJ1-2
TGTGCCAGCAGCGGGCCTACTCCTACTAGCGGTAGCTCCTACAATGAGCAGTTCTTC CASSGPTPTSGSSYNEQFF TRBD2 TRBV7-9 NA TRBJ2-1
TGTGCCAGCAGGCTCCTAGCGGGAGGTAACAATGAGCAGTTCTTC CASRLLAGGNNEQFF TRBD2 TRBV27 NA TRBJ2-1
TGTGCCAGCAGCCCCCGGGACTCCGGGAACACCATATATTTT CASSPRDSGNTIYF NA TRBV7-9 NA TRBJ1-3
TGTGCCAGCAGCACCCGGGCCTTAGAGTTAGAGCAGTACTTC CASSTRALELEQYF NA TRBV9 once TRBJ2-7